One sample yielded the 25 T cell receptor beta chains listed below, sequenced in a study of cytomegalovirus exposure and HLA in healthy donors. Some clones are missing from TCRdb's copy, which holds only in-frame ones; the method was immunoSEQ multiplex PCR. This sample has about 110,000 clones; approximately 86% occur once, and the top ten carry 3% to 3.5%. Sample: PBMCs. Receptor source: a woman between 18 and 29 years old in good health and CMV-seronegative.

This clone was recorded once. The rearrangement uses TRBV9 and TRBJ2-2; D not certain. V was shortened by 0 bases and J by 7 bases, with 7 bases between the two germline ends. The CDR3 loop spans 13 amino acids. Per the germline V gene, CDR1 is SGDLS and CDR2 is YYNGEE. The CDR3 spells CASSVATVGELFF. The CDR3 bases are TGTGCCAGCAGCGTAGCTACGGTCGGGGAGCTGTTTTTT.

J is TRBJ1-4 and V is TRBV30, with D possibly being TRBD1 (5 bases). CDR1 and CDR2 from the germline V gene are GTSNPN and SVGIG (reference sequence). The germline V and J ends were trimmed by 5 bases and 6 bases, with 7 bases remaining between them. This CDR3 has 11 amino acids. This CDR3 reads CAWGGDEKLFF. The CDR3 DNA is TGTGCCTGGGGGGGGGATGAAAAACTGTTTTTT. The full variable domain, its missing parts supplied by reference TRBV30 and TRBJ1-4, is SQTIHQWPATLVQPVGSPLSLECTVEGTSNPNLYWYRQAAGRGLQLLFYSVGIGQISSEVPQNLSASRPQDRQFILSSKKLLLSDSGFYLCAWGGDEKLFFGSGTQLSVL.

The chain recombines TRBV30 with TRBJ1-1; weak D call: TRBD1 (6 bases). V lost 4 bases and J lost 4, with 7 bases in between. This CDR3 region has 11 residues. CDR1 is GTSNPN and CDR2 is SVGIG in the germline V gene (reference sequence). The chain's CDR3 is CAWMTGTEAFF. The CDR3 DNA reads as TGTGCCTGGATGACAGGCACTGAAGCTTTCTTT.

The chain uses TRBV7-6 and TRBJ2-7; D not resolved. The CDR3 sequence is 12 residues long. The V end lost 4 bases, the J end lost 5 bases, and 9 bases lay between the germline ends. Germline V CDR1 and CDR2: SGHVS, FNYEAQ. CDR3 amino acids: CASSSTLDEQYF. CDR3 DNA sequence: TGTGCCAGCAGCTCTACCTTAGACGAGCAGTACTTC.

The chain's CDR3 is CAISERQGAGEQYF. The CDR3 bases are TGTGCCATCAGTGAGAGACAGGGGGCGGGGGAGCAGTACTTC. V usage is TRBV10-3 and J usage is TRBJ2-7; 10 nucleotides line up with TRBD1. CDR1 is ENHRY, CDR2 SYGVKD, per germline. This CDR3 comprises 14 residues. The J segment lost 7 bases and the V segment lost 2 bases, leaving 5 bases of the junction unmatched.

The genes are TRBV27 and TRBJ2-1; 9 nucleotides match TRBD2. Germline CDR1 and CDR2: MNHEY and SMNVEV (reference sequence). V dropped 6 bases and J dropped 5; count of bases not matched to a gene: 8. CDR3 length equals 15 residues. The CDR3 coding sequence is TGTGCCAGCAGCAGAGCGGGGGGAAGCGACAATGAGCAGTTCTTC. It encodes CASSRAGGSDNEQFF.

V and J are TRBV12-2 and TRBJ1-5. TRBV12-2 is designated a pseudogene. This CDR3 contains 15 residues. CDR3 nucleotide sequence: TGTGCAAGTCGCTTATCACCCCCGGGAAATCAGCCCCAGCATTTT. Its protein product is CASRLSPPGNQPQHF.

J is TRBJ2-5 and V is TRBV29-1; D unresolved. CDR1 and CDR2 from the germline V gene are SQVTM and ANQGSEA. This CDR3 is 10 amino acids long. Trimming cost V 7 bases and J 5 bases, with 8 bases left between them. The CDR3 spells CSGRWETQYF. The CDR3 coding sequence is TGCAGCGGGAGATGGGAGACCCAGTACTTC.

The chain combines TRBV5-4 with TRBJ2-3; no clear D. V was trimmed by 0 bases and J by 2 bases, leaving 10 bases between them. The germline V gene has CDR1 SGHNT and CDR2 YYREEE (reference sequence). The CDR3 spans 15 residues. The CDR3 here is CASSLGLTLTDTQYF. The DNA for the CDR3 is TGTGCCAGCAGCTTGGGACTGACTCTCACAGATACGCAGTATTTT.

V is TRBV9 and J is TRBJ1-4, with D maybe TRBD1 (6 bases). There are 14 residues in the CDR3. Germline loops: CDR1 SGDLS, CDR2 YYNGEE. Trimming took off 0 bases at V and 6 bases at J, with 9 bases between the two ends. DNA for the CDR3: TGTGCCAGCAGCGTAGCTAGGACAGATGAAAAACTGTTTTTT. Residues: CASSVARTDEKLFF.

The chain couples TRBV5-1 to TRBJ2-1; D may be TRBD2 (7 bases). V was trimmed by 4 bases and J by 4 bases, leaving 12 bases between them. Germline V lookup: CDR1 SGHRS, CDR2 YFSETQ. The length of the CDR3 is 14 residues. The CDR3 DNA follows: TGCGCCAGCAGCCGGGGGGCAGAATACAATGAGCAGTTCTTC. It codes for CASSRGAEYNEQFF.

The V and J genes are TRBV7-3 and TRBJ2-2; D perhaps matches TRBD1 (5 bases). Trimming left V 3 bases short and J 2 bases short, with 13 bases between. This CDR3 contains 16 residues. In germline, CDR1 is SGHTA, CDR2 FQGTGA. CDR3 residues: CASSFQGHGNTGELFF. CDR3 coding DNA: TGTGCCAGCAGCTTCCAAGGACACGGAAACACCGGGGAGCTGTTTTTT.

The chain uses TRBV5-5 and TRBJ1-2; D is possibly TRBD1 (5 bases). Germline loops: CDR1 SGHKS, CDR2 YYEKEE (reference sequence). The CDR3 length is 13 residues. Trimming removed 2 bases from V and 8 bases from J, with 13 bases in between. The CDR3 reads CASSFLATDGYTF. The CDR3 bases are TGTGCCAGCAGCTTCCTTGCGACAGACGGCTACACCTTC.

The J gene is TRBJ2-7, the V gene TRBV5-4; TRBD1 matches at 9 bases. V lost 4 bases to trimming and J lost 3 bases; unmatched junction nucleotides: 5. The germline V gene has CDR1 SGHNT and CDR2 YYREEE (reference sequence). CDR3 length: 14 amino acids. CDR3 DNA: TGTGCCAGCAGCGCCGGGACAGGGCTCTACGAGCAGTACTTC. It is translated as CASSAGTGLYEQYF.

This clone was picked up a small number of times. CDR3 loop: CASSGFNQPQHF. The CDR3 DNA follows: TGTGCCAGCAGCGGGTTCAATCAGCCCCAGCATTTT. The chain couples TRBV2 to TRBJ1-5, with D unclear. This CDR3 comprises 12 residues. Trimming shortened V by 6 bases and J by 3 bases, and 6 bases separated the two germline ends. Germline V lookup: CDR1 SNHLY, CDR2 FYNNEI.

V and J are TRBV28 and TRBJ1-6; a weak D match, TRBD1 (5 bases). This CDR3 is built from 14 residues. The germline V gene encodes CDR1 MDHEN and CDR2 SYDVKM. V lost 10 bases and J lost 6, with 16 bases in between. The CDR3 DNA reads TGTGCCAACTGCCGGGCTCAGGGTAATTCACCCCTCCACTTT. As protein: CANCRAQGNSPLHF. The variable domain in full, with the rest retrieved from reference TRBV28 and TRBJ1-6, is DVKVTQSSRYLVKRTGEKVFLECVQDMDHENMFWYRQDPGLGLRLIYFSYDVKMKEKGDIPEGYSVSREKKERFSLILESASTNQTSMYLCANCRAQGNSPLHFGNGTRLTVT.

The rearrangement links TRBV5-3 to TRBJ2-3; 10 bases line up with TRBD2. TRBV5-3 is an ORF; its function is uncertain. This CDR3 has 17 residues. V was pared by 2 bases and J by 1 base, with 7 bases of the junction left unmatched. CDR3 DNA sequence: TGTGCCAGAAGCTTCCAGCGGGGGGGCTTCGGCACAGATACGCAGTATTTT. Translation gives CARSFQRGGFGTDTQYF.

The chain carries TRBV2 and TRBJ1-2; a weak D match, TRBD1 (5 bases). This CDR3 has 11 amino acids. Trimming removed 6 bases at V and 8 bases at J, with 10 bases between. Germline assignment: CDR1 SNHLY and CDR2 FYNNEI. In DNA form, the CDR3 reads TGTGCCAGCAGCCCAGGGCTGGGCTACACCTTC. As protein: CASSPGLGYTF.

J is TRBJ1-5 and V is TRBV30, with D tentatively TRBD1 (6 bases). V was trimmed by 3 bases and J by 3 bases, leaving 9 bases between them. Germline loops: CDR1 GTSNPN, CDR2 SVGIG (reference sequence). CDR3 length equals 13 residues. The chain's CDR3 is CAWSGGPNQPQHF. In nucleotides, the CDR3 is TGTGCCTGGAGCGGGGGGCCCAATCAGCCCCAGCATTTT.

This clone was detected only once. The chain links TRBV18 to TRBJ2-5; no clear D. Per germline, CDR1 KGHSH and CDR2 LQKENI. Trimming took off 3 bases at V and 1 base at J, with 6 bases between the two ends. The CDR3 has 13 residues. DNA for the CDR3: TGTGCCAGCTCACCGGGCATCCAAGAGACCCAGTACTTC. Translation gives CASSPGIQETQYF.

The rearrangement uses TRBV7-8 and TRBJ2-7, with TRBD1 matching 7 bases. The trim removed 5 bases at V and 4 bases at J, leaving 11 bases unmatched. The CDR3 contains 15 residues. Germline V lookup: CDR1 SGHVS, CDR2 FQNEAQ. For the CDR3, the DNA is TGTGCCAGCAGCCGAGCTGCCGACAGGGTTTACGAGCAGTACTTC. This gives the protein CASSRAADRVYEQYF. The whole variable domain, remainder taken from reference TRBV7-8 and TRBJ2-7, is GAGVSQSPRYKVAKRGQDVALRCDPISGHVSLFWYQQALGQGPEFLTYFQNEAQLDKSGLPSDRFFAERPEGSVSTLKIQRTQQEDSAVYLCASSRAADRVYEQYFGPGTRLTVT.

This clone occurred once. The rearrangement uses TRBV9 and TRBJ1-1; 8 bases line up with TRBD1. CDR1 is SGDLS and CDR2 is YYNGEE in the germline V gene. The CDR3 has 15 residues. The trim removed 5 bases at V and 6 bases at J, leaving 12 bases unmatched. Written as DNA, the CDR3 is TGTGCCAGCAGTCACAACGGACAGGGTAGGGCTGAAGCTTTCTTT. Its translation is CASSHNGQGRAEAFF.

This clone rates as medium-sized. CDR3 sequence: CASSEGGGDTEAFF. CDR3 nucleotide sequence: TGTGCCAGCAGTGAAGGCGGGGGGGACACTGAAGCTTTCTTT. V and J are TRBV25-1 and TRBJ1-1; tentatively, D is TRBD1 (5 bases). CDR1 and CDR2 from the germline V gene are MGHDK and SYGVNS. The CDR3 contains 14 residues. V shed 2 bases and J shed 3 bases, with 10 bases lying between them.

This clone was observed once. Here the CDR3 reads CASSPHTLNTEAFF. The CDR3 DNA reads TGTGCCAGCAGCCCCCACACCTTGAACACTGAAGCTTTCTTT. The genes are TRBV11-2 and TRBJ1-1; D remains unclear. CDR1 and CDR2 (germline): SGHAT, FQNNGV. With 5 bases removed from V and 0 bases from J, the gap between germline ends came to 10 bases. CDR3 length equals 14 residues.

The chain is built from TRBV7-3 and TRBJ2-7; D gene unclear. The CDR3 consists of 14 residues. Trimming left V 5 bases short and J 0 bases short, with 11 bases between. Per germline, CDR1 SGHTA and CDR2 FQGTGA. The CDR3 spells CASSLSFSSYEQYF. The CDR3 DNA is TGTGCCAGCAGCCTGTCTTTTAGCTCCTACGAGCAGTACTTC.